This entry concerns a single T cell receptor (beta chain). No antigen is known for it. Only in-frame clones appear in the TCRdb table, and some are missing; sequencing was by immunoSEQ multiplex PCR. Of 120,000 or so clones in the sample, roughly 82% were seen once. This specimen comes from a study of identifying expanded T cells in peripheral blood. General study results and limits: Approximately 2-week clone count variance significantly increased as total template count grew. Over about two and four weeks, about 15 and 19 clones changed, versus roughly 1.1 between replicates.

The CDR3 has 19 residues. The V end was cut by 5 bases, the J end by 3 bases, with 25 bases between. CDR1 and CDR2 (germline): SGHTA, FQGNSA. The chain recombines TRBV7-2 with TRBJ2-2, with D perhaps matching TRBD1 (6 bases). The sequencing input was blood. The source of this sequence is a person aged 18-70 years in good health. DNA for the CDR3: TGTGCCAGCAGCGACAGGCCGGGGCCTCGGCGGCTACACACCGGGGAGCTGTTTTTT. Protein product: CASSDRPGPRRLHTGELFF.